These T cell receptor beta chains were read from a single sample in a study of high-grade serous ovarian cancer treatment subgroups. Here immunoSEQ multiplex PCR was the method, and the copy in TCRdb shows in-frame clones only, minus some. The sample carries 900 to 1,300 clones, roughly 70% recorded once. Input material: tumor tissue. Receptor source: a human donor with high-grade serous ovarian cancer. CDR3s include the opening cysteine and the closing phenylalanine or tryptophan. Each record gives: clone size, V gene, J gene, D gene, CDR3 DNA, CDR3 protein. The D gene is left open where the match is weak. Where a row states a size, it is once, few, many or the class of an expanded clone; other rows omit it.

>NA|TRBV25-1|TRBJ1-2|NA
TGTGCAAGTTGGGGGGGCGCCGGTAGAGAAGGCTACACCTTC
CASWGGAGREGYTF
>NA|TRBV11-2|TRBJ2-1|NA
TGTGCCAGCAGCTTAGACCGGCGGGGTAATGAGCAGTTCTTC
CASSLDRRGNEQFF
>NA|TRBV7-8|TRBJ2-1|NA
TGTGCCAGCAGCTTATCGCCTGGACAGTACAATGAGCAGTTCTTC
CASSLSPGQYNEQFF
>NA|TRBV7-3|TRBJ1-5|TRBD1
TGTGCCAGCAGGACTTACCGGGACAGGGATGATCAGCCCCAGCATTTT
CASRTYRDRDDQPQHF
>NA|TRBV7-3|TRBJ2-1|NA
TGTGCCAGCAGCTTAAACAACGACAAAAACGGGGCCGAGAGCTCCTACAATGAGCAGTTCTTC
CASSLNNDKNGAESSYNEQFF
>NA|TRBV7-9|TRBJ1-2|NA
TGTGCCAGCAGCACCTCAGGGAACTATGGCTACACCTTC
CASSTSGNYGYTF
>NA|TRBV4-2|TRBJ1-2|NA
TGTGCCAGCAGCCAAGGGAGTCCGGATGGCTACACCTTC
CASSQGSPDGYTF
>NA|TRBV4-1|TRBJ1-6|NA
TGCGCCAGCAGCCAAGAAGGGGGAGGAAACAATTCGCCCCTCCACTTT
CASSQEGGGNNSPLHF
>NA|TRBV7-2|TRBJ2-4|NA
TGTGCCAGCAGCCAAGGGGCAGGGCAAAGCATTCAGTACTTC
CASSQGAGQSIQYF
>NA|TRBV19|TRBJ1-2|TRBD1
TGTGCCAGTAGTTCCTTTCCCTTTGGGACAGGGAACTATGGCTACACCTTC
CASSSFPFGTGNYGYTF
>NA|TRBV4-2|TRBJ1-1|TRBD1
TGTGCCAGCAGCCCCATCGGGGCAGGGGGCGAATCAGCGCCTGAAGCTTTCTTT
CASSPIGAGGESAPEAFF
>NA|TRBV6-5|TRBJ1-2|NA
TGTGCCAGCAGTTCCCCTCCGGGACTGCGGGGCTACACCTTC
CASSSPPGLRGYTF
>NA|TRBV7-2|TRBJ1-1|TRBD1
TGTGCCAGCAGCCCGGGACAGGGGAGCAACACTGAAGCTTTCTTT
CASSPGQGSNTEAFF
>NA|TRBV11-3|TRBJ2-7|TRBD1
TGTGCCAGCAGCTTGTCCGGGACAGGGAACTACGAGCAGTACTTC
CASSLSGTGNYEQYF
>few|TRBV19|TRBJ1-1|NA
TGTGCCAGTTTGGGGGCTGAAGCTTTCTTT
CASLGAEAFF
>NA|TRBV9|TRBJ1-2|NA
TGTGCCAGCAGCCAAACCTCAGGGTTTAACTATGGCTGCACCTTC
CASSQTSGFNYGCTF
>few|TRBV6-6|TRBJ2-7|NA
TGTGCCAGTAAGTCTAAAACGACTGGCTCCTACGAGCAGTACTTC
CASKSKTTGSYEQYF